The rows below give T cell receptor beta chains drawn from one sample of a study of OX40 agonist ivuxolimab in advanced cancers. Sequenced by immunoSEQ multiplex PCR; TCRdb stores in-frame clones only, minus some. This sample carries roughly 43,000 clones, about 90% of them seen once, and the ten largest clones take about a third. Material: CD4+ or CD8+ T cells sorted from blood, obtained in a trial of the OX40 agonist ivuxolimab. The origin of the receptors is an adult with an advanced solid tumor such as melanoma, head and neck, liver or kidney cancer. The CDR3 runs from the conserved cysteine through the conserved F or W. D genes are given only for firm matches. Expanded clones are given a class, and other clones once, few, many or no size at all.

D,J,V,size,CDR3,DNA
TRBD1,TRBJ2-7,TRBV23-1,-,CASRRQGASYEQYF,TGCGCCAGCAGAAGACAGGGGGCCTCCTACGAGCAGTACTTC
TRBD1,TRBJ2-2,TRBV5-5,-,CASSNRDRNTGELFF,TGTGCCAGCAGTAACCGGGACAGAAACACCGGGGAGCTGTTTTTT
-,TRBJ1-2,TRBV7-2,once,CASSYVSGLVNYGYTF,TGTGCCAGCAGCTACGTATCGGGACTGGTAAACTATGGCTACACCTTC
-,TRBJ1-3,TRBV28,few,CAGGDFSGNTIYF,TGTGCCGGGGGCGACTTCTCTGGAAACACCATATATTTT
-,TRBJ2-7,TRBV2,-,CASSERGPSYEQYF,TGTGCCAGCAGTGAAAGGGGTCCGAGCTACGAGCAGTACTTC
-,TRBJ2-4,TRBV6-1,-,CATLDGAVIIQYF,TGTGCCACCCTTGACGGGGCAGTAATCATTCAGTACTTC
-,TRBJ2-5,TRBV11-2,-,CATRPQGGTQETQYF,TGTGCCACGCGCCCCCAGGGAGGAACCCAAGAGACCCAGTACTTC
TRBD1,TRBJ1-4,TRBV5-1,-,CASSFIGGGDEKLFF,TGCGCCAGCAGCTTTATTGGAGGGGGCGACGAAAAACTGTTTTTT
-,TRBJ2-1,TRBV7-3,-,CASSYRDGNEQFF,TGTGCCAGCAGCTACCGGGACGGTAATGAGCAGTTCTTC
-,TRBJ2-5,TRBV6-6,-,CASSPLGLAGETQYF,TGTGCCAGCAGCCCACTGGGGCTAGCTGGGGAGACCCAGTACTTC
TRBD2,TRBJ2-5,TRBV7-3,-,CASSFQRDHQETQYF,TGTGCCAGCAGCTTCCAGCGGGATCACCAAGAGACCCAGTACTTC
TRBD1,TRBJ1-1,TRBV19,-,CASSIQGANTEAFF,TGTGCCAGTAGTATTCAGGGGGCGAACACTGAAGCTTTCTTT
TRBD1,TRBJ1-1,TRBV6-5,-,CASSPGTANTEAFF,TGTGCCAGCAGTCCGGGGACAGCGAACACTGAAGCTTTCTTT
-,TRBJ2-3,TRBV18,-,CASSPPGHRSTDTQYF,TGTGCCAGCTCACCACCCGGCCATAGAAGCACAGATACGCAGTATTTT
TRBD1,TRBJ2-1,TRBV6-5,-,CASSKENRGQFF,TGTGCCAGCAGTAAGGAAAACAGGGGGCAGTTCTTC
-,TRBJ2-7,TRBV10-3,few,CAISDNGRYEQYF,TGTGCCATCAGTGACAACGGCCGCTACGAGCAGTACTTC
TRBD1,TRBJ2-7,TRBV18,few,CASSPRQGVYEQYF,TGTGCCAGCTCACCACGACAGGGGGTTTACGAGCAGTACTTC
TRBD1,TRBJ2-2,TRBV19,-,CASSARTGANTGELFF,TGTGCCAGTAGTGCCCGCACAGGGGCGAACACCGGGGAGCTGTTTTTT
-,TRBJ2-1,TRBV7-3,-,CASSLSPTYEQFF,TGTGCCAGCAGCTTAAGCCCAACGTATGAGCAGTTCTTC
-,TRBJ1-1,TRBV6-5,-,CASKGQLNTEAFF,TGTGCCAGCAAGGGGCAGTTAAACACTGAAGCTTTCTTT
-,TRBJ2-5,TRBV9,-,CASSAFGETQYF,TGTGCCAGCAGCGCTTTCGGGGAGACCCAGTACTTC
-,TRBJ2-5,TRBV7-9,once,CASSLAFGTETQYF,TGTGCCAGCAGCTTAGCGTTCGGGACCGAGACCCAGTACTTC
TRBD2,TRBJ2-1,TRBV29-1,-,CSVDRLAGNNEQFF,TGCAGCGTTGATAGACTAGCGGGTAACAATGAGCAGTTCTTC
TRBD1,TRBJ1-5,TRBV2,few,CASRYSTGAYQPQHF,TGTGCCAGCAGGTACTCGACAGGGGCGTATCAGCCCCAGCATTTT
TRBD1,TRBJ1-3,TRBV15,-,CATSSGGVNTIYF,TGTGCCACCAGCTCAGGGGGTGTAAACACCATATATTTT
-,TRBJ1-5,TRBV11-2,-,CASSLVGQQPQHF,TGTGCCAGCAGCTTAGTTGGGCAGCAGCCCCAGCATTTT
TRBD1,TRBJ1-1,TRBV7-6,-,CASSSRTGANTEAFF,TGTGCCAGCAGCTCGCGGACAGGGGCGAACACTGAAGCTTTCTTT
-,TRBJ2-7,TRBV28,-,CASSMGAPLYEQYF,TGTGCCAGCAGTATGGGGGCCCCCCTCTACGAGCAGTACTTC
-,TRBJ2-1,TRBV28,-,CASSSGAPIDEQFF,TGTGCCAGCAGCTCGGGCGCCCCCATCGATGAGCAGTTCTTC
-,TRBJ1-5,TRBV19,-,CASSERRDSNQPQHF,TGTGCCAGTAGCGAGAGGAGGGATAGCAATCAGCCCCAGCATTTT
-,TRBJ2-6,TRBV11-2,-,CASSLGAAGANVLTF,TGTGCCAGCAGCTTAGGGGCGGCCGGGGCCAACGTCCTGACTTTC
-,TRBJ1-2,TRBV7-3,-,CASSFNSGDSYGYTF,TGTGCCAGCAGCTTTAATTCCGGGGATAGCTATGGCTACACCTTC
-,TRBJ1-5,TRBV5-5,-,CASSSLLNQPQHF,TGTGCCAGCAGCTCCCTTCTGAATCAGCCCCAGCATTTT